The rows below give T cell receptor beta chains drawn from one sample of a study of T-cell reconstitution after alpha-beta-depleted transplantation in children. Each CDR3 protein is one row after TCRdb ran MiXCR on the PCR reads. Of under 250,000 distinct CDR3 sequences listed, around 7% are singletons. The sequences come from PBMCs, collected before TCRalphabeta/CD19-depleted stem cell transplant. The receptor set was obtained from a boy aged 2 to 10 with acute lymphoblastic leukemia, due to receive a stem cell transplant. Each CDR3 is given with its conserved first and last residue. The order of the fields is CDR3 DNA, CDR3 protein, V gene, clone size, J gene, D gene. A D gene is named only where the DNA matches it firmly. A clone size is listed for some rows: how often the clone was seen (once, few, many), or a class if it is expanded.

CDR3nt: TGCGCCAGCAGCCAGAGCTCCTACGAGCAGTACTTC
CDR3aa: CASSQSSYEQYF
v_gene: TRBV5-1
abundance: many
j_gene: TRBJ2-7
d_gene: -

CDR3nt: TGTGCCAGCTCCCTGACTAGCGGGAGGGAGACCCAGTACTTC
CDR3aa: CASSLTSGRETQYF
v_gene: TRBV28
abundance: many
j_gene: TRBJ2-5
d_gene: TRBD2

CDR3nt: TGTGCCAGTAGTATATGGGCAGGGAAGCACGGGGAGCTGTTTTTT
CDR3aa: CASSIWAGKHGELFF
v_gene: TRBV19
abundance: few
j_gene: TRBJ2-2
d_gene: -

CDR3nt: TGTGCCAGCAGTCTACGACAGGGGTTCACAGATACGCAGTATTTT
CDR3aa: CASSLRQGFTDTQYF
v_gene: TRBV28
abundance: few
j_gene: TRBJ2-3
d_gene: TRBD1

CDR3nt: TGTGCCAGCAGCCAAGAAAGATTCCAGCGGGAGGGGAGGAATGAGCAGTTCTTC
CDR3aa: CASSQERFQREGRNEQFF
v_gene: TRBV14
abundance: many
j_gene: TRBJ2-1
d_gene: TRBD2

CDR3nt: TGCAGTGCTAGAGGGTTGGGACTCCAGATGCCCTACGAGCAGTACTTC
CDR3aa: CSARGLGLQMPYEQYF
v_gene: TRBV20-1
abundance: many
j_gene: TRBJ2-7
d_gene: -

CDR3nt: TGTGCCAGCAGCGGCCGCAAGACGAGCTCCTACAATGAGCAGTTCTTC
CDR3aa: CASSGRKTSSYNEQFF
v_gene: TRBV7-2
abundance: -
j_gene: TRBJ2-1
d_gene: -

CDR3nt: TGTGCCAGCAGTTCCCGGGACAGGGGTAATACGCAGTATTTT
CDR3aa: CASSSRDRGNTQYF
v_gene: TRBV7-2
abundance: many
j_gene: TRBJ2-3
d_gene: TRBD1

CDR3nt: TGTGCCAGCAGTCCCAACGAGGGAGCCGGTTACAATGAGCAGTTCTTC
CDR3aa: CASSPNEGAGYNEQFF
v_gene: TRBV12-3/TRBV12-4
abundance: many
j_gene: TRBJ2-1
d_gene: -

CDR3nt: TGCAGTGCTTTTGACGGACTCCGCAATCAGCCCCAGCATTTT
CDR3aa: CSAFDGLRNQPQHF
v_gene: TRBV20-1
abundance: many
j_gene: TRBJ1-5
d_gene: -

CDR3nt: TGTGCCGGAGCACTCCTCCAAGAGACCCAGTACTTC
CDR3aa: CAGALLQETQYF
v_gene: TRBV2
abundance: -
j_gene: TRBJ2-5
d_gene: -

CDR3nt: TGCAGTGCCTCGGACCGTAGAGGGACCTACGAGCAGTACTTC
CDR3aa: CSASDRRGTYEQYF
v_gene: TRBV20-1
abundance: few
j_gene: TRBJ2-7
d_gene: -

CDR3nt: TGCGCCAGCAGCTTGGAGGGGGGCCACGACAATGAGCAGTTCTTC
CDR3aa: CASSLEGGHDNEQFF
v_gene: TRBV5-1
abundance: many
j_gene: TRBJ2-1
d_gene: -

CDR3nt: TGTGCCGCCGCTCGCGCGAGGGGATACAATGAGCAGTTCTTC
CDR3aa: CAAARARGYNEQFF
v_gene: TRBV10-3
abundance: many
j_gene: TRBJ2-1
d_gene: -

CDR3nt: TGTGCCAGCAGTTTCGGGCGTCAGGAATATGGCTACACCTTC
CDR3aa: CASSFGRQEYGYTF
v_gene: TRBV27
abundance: few
j_gene: TRBJ1-2
d_gene: -

CDR3nt: TGCGCCAGCAGCTCTCAGGGGAATTCACCCCTCCACTTT
CDR3aa: CASSSQGNSPLHF
v_gene: TRBV5-1
abundance: many
j_gene: TRBJ1-6
d_gene: -

CDR3nt: TGTGCCAGCAGCCAAGGCCTGAGGGGGCAGGAGACCCAGTACTTC
CDR3aa: CASSQGLRGQETQYF
v_gene: TRBV3-1
abundance: many
j_gene: TRBJ2-5
d_gene: TRBD1

CDR3nt: TGCGCCAGCAGCTTGGCTAGCAGCACAGATACGCAGTATTTT
CDR3aa: CASSLASSTDTQYF
v_gene: TRBV5-1
abundance: -
j_gene: TRBJ2-3
d_gene: -

CDR3nt: TGCAGTGCTAGAAAAGCGGGAGTCGTGCGGGAGCAGTACTTC
CDR3aa: CSARKAGVVREQYF
v_gene: TRBV20-1
abundance: -
j_gene: TRBJ2-7
d_gene: TRBD2

CDR3nt: TGCAGTGCTAAATTCGGGACTAGCGCGGACGAGCAGTACTTC
CDR3aa: CSAKFGTSADEQYF
v_gene: TRBV20-1
abundance: many
j_gene: TRBJ2-7
d_gene: TRBD2

CDR3nt: TGCAGTGCTAGCCGTCCGGGGGTGACTGAAGCTTTCTTT
CDR3aa: CSASRPGVTEAFF
v_gene: TRBV20-1
abundance: few
j_gene: TRBJ1-1
d_gene: -

CDR3nt: TGTGCCAGCAGATCATTGGGACTAGCCCAGTTCTTC
CDR3aa: CASRSLGLAQFF
v_gene: TRBV2
abundance: many
j_gene: TRBJ2-1
d_gene: TRBD2

CDR3nt: TGCGCCAGCAGCCAAGATACTCTTCGGGGGTCCGGGGGAGATACGCAGTATTTT
CDR3aa: CASSQDTLRGSGGDTQYF
v_gene: TRBV4-3
abundance: -
j_gene: TRBJ2-3
d_gene: -

CDR3nt: TGTGCCAGTAGTGATTTTTATCAGCCCCAGCATTTT
CDR3aa: CASSDFYQPQHF
v_gene: TRBV19
abundance: many
j_gene: TRBJ1-5
d_gene: -

CDR3nt: TGTGCCAGCAGCTTAGGGTTGATGGGGACCCTCTCCTACGAGCAGTACTTC
CDR3aa: CASSLGLMGTLSYEQYF
v_gene: TRBV7-2
abundance: few
j_gene: TRBJ2-7
d_gene: -

CDR3nt: TGTGCCAGTAAGCGGGATGGGCTGGATACGCAGTATTTT
CDR3aa: CASKRDGLDTQYF
v_gene: TRBV19
abundance: few
j_gene: TRBJ2-3
d_gene: TRBD2

CDR3nt: TGTGCCAGCAGCTTAATCCAGGGAAGATCCTACGAGCAGTACTTC
CDR3aa: CASSLIQGRSYEQYF
v_gene: TRBV11-2
abundance: many
j_gene: TRBJ2-7
d_gene: -

CDR3nt: TGTGCCAGCAGCTTAGGGGCAGGGATGGGTCAGCCCCAGCATTTT
CDR3aa: CASSLGAGMGQPQHF
v_gene: TRBV7-8
abundance: -
j_gene: TRBJ1-5
d_gene: -

CDR3nt: TGCTGTGCTAGAGATTGGTTCCGTCCGCGCTCCTACAATCAGCAGTTCTTC
CDR3aa: CCARDWFRPRSYNQQFF
v_gene: TRBV20-1
abundance: -
j_gene: TRBJ2-1
d_gene: -

CDR3nt: TGTGCCAGCAGTCGACAGGGGTACGAGCAGTACTTC
CDR3aa: CASSRQGYEQYF
v_gene: TRBV28
abundance: many
j_gene: TRBJ2-7
d_gene: TRBD1

CDR3nt: TGTGCCACCAGTGATGAGGGTCGCTACGAGCAGTACTTC
CDR3aa: CATSDEGRYEQYF
v_gene: TRBV24-1
abundance: many
j_gene: TRBJ2-7
d_gene: -

CDR3nt: TGTGCCAGCAGTATAGCGGGGAACACCGGGGAGCTGTTTTTT
CDR3aa: CASSIAGNTGELFF
v_gene: TRBV6-1
abundance: many
j_gene: TRBJ2-2
d_gene: TRBD2

CDR3nt: TGTGCCAGCAGCTCAACAGGGTTCACCAGCGAGCAGTACTTC
CDR3aa: CASSSTGFTSEQYF
v_gene: TRBV3-1
abundance: many
j_gene: TRBJ2-7
d_gene: -

CDR3nt: TGCAGTGCTCTACGGGACAGGGGGTCCGGGGAGCTGTTTTTT
CDR3aa: CSALRDRGSGELFF
v_gene: TRBV20-1
abundance: many
j_gene: TRBJ2-2
d_gene: TRBD1

CDR3nt: TGTGCCAGCAGCTTGGAGCGGGTGTCCTACGAGCAGTACTTC
CDR3aa: CASSLERVSYEQYF
v_gene: TRBV11-3
abundance: few
j_gene: TRBJ2-7
d_gene: -

CDR3nt: TGTGCCAGCAGCCAAGATCAGGTAGCGGGGGAGGGTGAGCAGTTCTTC
CDR3aa: CASSQDQVAGEGEQFF
v_gene: TRBV4-2
abundance: many
j_gene: TRBJ2-1
d_gene: TRBD2

CDR3nt: TGTGCCAGCAGTTTCTCGGCAGGGGATGGCTACACCTTC
CDR3aa: CASSFSAGDGYTF
v_gene: TRBV12-3/TRBV12-4
abundance: many
j_gene: TRBJ1-2
d_gene: -

CDR3nt: TGCGCCAGCAGCCAAAACGACAATGAGCAGTTCTTC
CDR3aa: CASSQNDNEQFF
v_gene: TRBV4-3
abundance: -
j_gene: TRBJ2-1
d_gene: -

CDR3nt: TGCGCCAGCACCAGGGGGGACTCTGGGGCCAACGTCCTGACTTTC
CDR3aa: CASTRGDSGANVLTF
v_gene: TRBV5-1
abundance: many
j_gene: TRBJ2-6
d_gene: -

CDR3nt: TGCAGTGCAGTAGGGGTGGGGACAGTAAAAGAGACCCAGTACTTC
CDR3aa: CSAVGVGTVKETQYF
v_gene: TRBV20-1
abundance: -
j_gene: TRBJ2-5
d_gene: TRBD1

CDR3nt: TGTGCCAGCAGCTCCAGGAGGGGAGCCCAAGAGACCCAGTACTTC
CDR3aa: CASSSRRGAQETQYF
v_gene: TRBV7-9
abundance: many
j_gene: TRBJ2-5
d_gene: -

CDR3nt: TGTGCCAGCAGCCCGCTGGACAGGGGCCTAACAACTAATGAAAAACTGTTTTTT
CDR3aa: CASSPLDRGLTTNEKLFF
v_gene: TRBV25-1
abundance: few
j_gene: TRBJ1-4
d_gene: TRBD1

CDR3nt: TGTGCCAGCAGTGACAGCGCCTACGAGCAGTACTTC
CDR3aa: CASSDSAYEQYF
v_gene: TRBV25-1
abundance: few
j_gene: TRBJ2-7
d_gene: -

CDR3nt: TGTGCCAGCAGCGCCTCCGGGACTAGATTGGAGACCCAGTACTTC
CDR3aa: CASSASGTRLETQYF
v_gene: TRBV9
abundance: many
j_gene: TRBJ2-5
d_gene: TRBD2

CDR3nt: TGTGCCTGGCGCAGGGTCACCGGGGAGCTGTTTTTT
CDR3aa: CAWRRVTGELFF
v_gene: TRBV30
abundance: few
j_gene: TRBJ2-2
d_gene: -

CDR3nt: TGTGCCAGCAATGAGGGAGTCCTCCAAGAGACCCAGTACTTC
CDR3aa: CASNEGVLQETQYF
v_gene: TRBV6-1
abundance: few
j_gene: TRBJ2-5
d_gene: -

CDR3nt: TGCAGTGCTAGAAAGCAACAGTGGGCCACCGTCTCTGAAGCTTTCTTT
CDR3aa: CSARKQQWATVSEAFF
v_gene: TRBV20-1
abundance: few
j_gene: TRBJ1-1
d_gene: -

CDR3nt: TGTGCCAGCAGCTCCACCCGCGGGGGGGCGGTGGACACTGAAGCTTTCTTT
CDR3aa: CASSSTRGGAVDTEAFF
v_gene: TRBV7-9
abundance: -
j_gene: TRBJ1-1
d_gene: -

CDR3nt: TGTGCCAGCAGCTTAGCGATATCTCACGAGCAGTACTTC
CDR3aa: CASSLAISHEQYF
v_gene: TRBV7-6
abundance: -
j_gene: TRBJ2-7
d_gene: -

CDR3nt: TGTGCCAGCAGTCTCACAGGGGGGACTGAAGCTTTCTTT
CDR3aa: CASSLTGGTEAFF
v_gene: TRBV28
abundance: many
j_gene: TRBJ1-1
d_gene: TRBD1

CDR3nt: TGTGCCAGTTACAGGGGGCTTTTTGAGACCCAGTACTTC
CDR3aa: CASYRGLFETQYF
v_gene: TRBV28
abundance: -
j_gene: TRBJ2-5
d_gene: TRBD1

CDR3nt: TGTGCCAGCAGCTTCACAACTCGGGGCCTCTACGAGCAGTACTTC
CDR3aa: CASSFTTRGLYEQYF
v_gene: TRBV7-9
abundance: many
j_gene: TRBJ2-7
d_gene: -